The 26 T cell receptor beta chains reported below all come from one sample, sequenced in a study of blood T cell repertoires in COVID-19. Method: immunoSEQ multiplex PCR; TCRdb's copy keeps in-frame clones and lacks some. The sample has 150,000 to 250,000 clones, 85% to 95% seen once. The sample consisted of peripheral blood. The receptors derive from a young man with COVID-19, enrolled during active disease.

The chain combines TRBV3-1 (or the pseudogene TRBV3-2) with TRBJ1-4; no reliable D call. Germline V gene data show CDR1 as LGHDT and CDR2 as YNNKEL (reference sequence). Trimming took 4 bases from V and 2 from J, leaving 8 bases between them. The CDR3 loop spans 14 amino acids. This CDR3 reads CASSPPGTNEKLFF. The CDR3 DNA follows: TGTGCCAGCAGCCCCCCCGGGACTAATGAAAAACTGTTTTTT.

This chain links TRBV5-5 with TRBJ1-1; D may be TRBD1 (5 bases). This CDR3 region has 16 residues. Trimming stripped 2 bases from V and 2 bases from J, with 16 bases between. Germline CDR1 reads SGHKS; CDR2 reads YYEKEE (reference sequence). The CDR3, as DNA: TGTGCCAGCAGCTTAGAGCCAGGGATTACAAACACTGAAGCTTTCTTT. This translates into CASSLEPGITNTEAFF.

The J gene is TRBJ2-5, the V gene TRBV7-3; the D gene is possibly TRBD2 (5 bases). Germline V lookup: CDR1 SGHTA, CDR2 FQGTGA. Trimming stripped 5 bases from V and 5 bases from J, with 9 bases between. CDR3 length: 12 amino acids. CDR3 residues: CASSQLGETQYF. CDR3 sequence (DNA): TGTGCCAGCAGCCAACTAGGGGAGACCCAGTACTTC.

The genes are TRBV10-2 and TRBJ1-6, with D possibly TRBD1 on 5 matching bases. CDR1 WSHSY and CDR2 SAAADI come from the germline V gene. V dropped 1 base and J dropped 7 bases, with 8 bases sitting between them. CDR3 length equals 14 residues. The CDR3 protein is CASSELPGNSPLHF. Written as DNA, the CDR3 is TGCGCCAGCAGTGAGTTGCCAGGGAATTCACCCCTCCACTTT.

This clone has a handful of counts. CDR3 amino acids: CASSMGLAGADTQYF. For the CDR3, the DNA is TGTGCCAGTTCCATGGGACTAGCGGGGGCAGATACGCAGTATTTT. The genes are TRBV6-4 and TRBJ2-3, with TRBD2 matching 14 bases. The V gene end was trimmed by 9 bases and the J gene end by 4 bases; junction bases not matched to a gene: 6. The CDR3 runs to 15 residues. Germline V gives CDR1 MRHNA, CDR2 SNTAGT.

The chain recombines TRBV9 with TRBJ2-4, with TRBD2 identical over 7 bases. Germline values: CDR1 SGDLS, CDR2 YYNGEE. V was pared by 3 bases and J by 1 base, with 10 bases of the junction left unmatched. CDR3 length equals 17 residues. CDR3 amino acids: CASSETPSGNAKNIQYF. CDR3 DNA sequence: TGTGCCAGCAGCGAAACCCCGAGCGGGAATGCCAAAAACATTCAGTACTTC.

The chain combines TRBV2 with TRBJ2-2, with TRBD2 matching 11 bases. The CDR3 extends over 15 amino acids. CDR1 and CDR2 from the germline V gene are SNHLY and FYNNEI. The trim removed 6 bases at V and 2 bases at J, leaving 2 bases unmatched. The CDR3: CASRLAGANTGELFF. The DNA for the CDR3 is TGTGCCAGCAGACTAGCGGGGGCCAACACCGGGGAGCTGTTTTTT. Combining the CDR3 with reference TRBV2 and TRBJ2-2 gives the whole variable domain EPEVTQTPSHQVTQMGQEVILRCVPISNHLYFYWYRQILGQKVEFLVSFYNNEISEKSEIFDDQFSVERPDGSNFTLKIRSTKLEDSAMYFCASRLAGANTGELFFGEGSRLTVL.

This chain uses TRBV19 with TRBJ1-4; 7 nucleotides align to TRBD1. Unmatched junction bases numbered 6, after V lost 5 bases and J lost 3 bases. The CDR3 is 15 amino acids. The germline gives CDR1 LNHDA, CDR2 SQIVND (reference sequence). CDR3 DNA sequence: TGTGCCAGTAGTCCCCAACAGGGGTCTAATGAAAAACTGTTTTTT. It is translated as CASSPQQGSNEKLFF.

For this clone: The germline gene is not matched at one end of the junction; a read error may be the cause. The rearrangement links TRBV19 to TRBJ2-2; 10 bases map to TRBD2. CDR3 length equals 15 residues. Germline CDR1 reads LNHDA; CDR2 reads SQIVND (reference sequence). Written as DNA, the CDR3 is TGTGCCAGTAATATAGCGGGGGGCGTCGGCGGGGAGCTGTTTTTT. This encodes CASNIAGGVGGELFF.

J is TRBJ1-2 and V is TRBV3-1 (or the pseudogene TRBV3-2); D is undetermined. Germline CDR1 reads LGHDT; CDR2 reads YNNKEL (reference sequence). The CDR3 is 15 amino acids. V was trimmed by 0 bases and J by 4 bases, leaving 12 bases between them. The CDR3 region is CASSQESRRTYGYTF. The DNA of the CDR3 is TGTGCCAGCAGCCAAGAATCCCGGAGAACCTATGGCTACACCTTC.

This sequence joins TRBV10-3 and TRBJ1-6; 8 nucleotides line up with TRBD1. Germline assignment: CDR1 ENHRY and CDR2 SYGVKD. The CDR3 covers 14 residues. With 10 bases clipped from V and 5 bases from J, the junction kept 7 bases outside the gene matches. The CDR3 loop is CATGWTGNNSPLHF. CDR3 DNA sequence: TGTGCCACGGGCTGGACAGGGAATAATTCACCCCTCCACTTT.

The rearrangement links TRBV6-1 to TRBJ1-5; no clear D. The CDR3 contains 14 residues. The germline V and J ends were trimmed by 1 base and 2 bases, with 6 bases remaining between them. Germline loops: CDR1 MNHNS, CDR2 SASEGT. CDR3 amino acids: CASSEVSGNQPQHF. As DNA, the CDR3 is TGTGCCAGCAGTGAAGTAAGCGGCAATCAGCCCCAGCATTTT.

The chain recombines TRBV5-1 with TRBJ2-7; 10 nucleotides match TRBD1. Germline V gives CDR1 SGHRS, CDR2 YFSETQ. The CDR3 is made up of 16 amino acids. V lost 5 bases to trimming and J lost 1 base; unmatched junction nucleotides: 9. The CDR3 protein is CASSPRTGGGSYEQYF. DNA for the CDR3: TGCGCCAGCAGTCCACGGACAGGGGGAGGTTCCTACGAGCAGTACTTC.

The chain joins TRBV11-2 to TRBJ1-2; weak D call: TRBD1 (6 bases). The CDR3 has 13 residues. Trimming removed 6 bases from V and 8 bases from J, with 16 bases in between. Germline CDR1 reads SGHAT; CDR2 reads FQNNGV. The CDR3 spells CASSPTGWGGYTF. For the CDR3, the DNA is TGTGCCAGCAGTCCAACAGGGTGGGGAGGCTACACCTTC.

The rearrangement uses TRBV5-5 and TRBJ1-1; TRBD1 might be the D (6 bases). Germline V gives CDR1 SGHKS, CDR2 YYEKEE (reference sequence). V was cut by 1 base and J by 8 bases, with 12 bases left in between. The CDR3 contains 13 residues. CDR3 sequence: CASSLFQGSEAFF. The DNA for the CDR3 is TGTGCCAGCAGCTTGTTCCAGGGGTCAGAAGCTTTCTTT. The variable domain in full, completed from reference TRBV5-5 and TRBJ1-1, reads DAGVTQSPTHLIKTRGQQVTLRCSPISGHKSVSWYQQVLGQGPQFIFQYYEKEERGRGNFPDRFSARQFPNYSSELNVNALLLGDSALYLCASSLFQGSEAFFGQGTRLTVV.

The rearrangement links TRBV20-1 to TRBJ2-5; 10 bases match TRBD1. CDR1 is DFQATT, CDR2 SNEGSKA, per germline (reference sequence). Trimming removed 3 bases from V and 5 bases from J; junction bases left unmatched: 9. This CDR3 has 15 amino acids. For the CDR3, the DNA is TGCAGTGCTAGTCCGGACAGGGGGGATCTGGAGACCCAGTACTTC. As protein: CSASPDRGDLETQYF.

This clone was detected only a few times. One end of the junction fails to match germline, which may point to a read error. The chain links TRBV12-3 or TRBV12-4 to TRBJ2-1; 8 nucleotides agree with TRBD1. The CDR3 runs to 13 residues. CDR3 in DNA: TGTGCCAGCAGTTTAGCGATAGGACAGGGAAAGCTCTTC. Translated: CASSLAIGQGKLF.

The chain joins TRBV5-1 to TRBJ2-5; maybe TRBD1 (5 bases). CDR3 length: 16 residues. Between the trimmed V and J ends, which lost 0 bases and 2 bases, there was a span of 14 bases. Germline CDR1 SGHRS, CDR2 YFSETQ. In DNA form, the CDR3 reads TGCGCCAGCAGCTTGGCGGTAGGGGTGGGGCAAGAGACCCAGTACTTC. This gives the protein CASSLAVGVGQETQYF.

The chain carries TRBV9 and TRBJ2-7, with a possible D match to TRBD1 (6 bases). Trimming cost V 2 bases and J 0 bases, with 12 bases left between them. This CDR3 contains 15 residues. In germline, CDR1 is SGDLS, CDR2 YYNGEE. CDR3 DNA: TGTGCCAGCAGCGTGAATCCAGGGGCCTCCTACGAGCAGTACTTC. Translated, it gives CASSVNPGASYEQYF.

The chain combines TRBV10-3 with TRBJ1-3, with a possible D match to TRBD1 (5 bases). The V gene lost 6 bases and the J gene lost 4 bases, with 16 bases spanning the gap. The CDR3 has 15 residues. Looked up from germline, CDR1 is ENHRY and CDR2 is SYGVKD. The CDR3 DNA is TGTGCCATCAGACCCCTAGCGGGGGGGGGAAACACCATATATTTT. Residues: CAIRPLAGGGNTIYF.

The chain carries TRBV7-6 and TRBJ1-4; D perhaps matches TRBD1 (6 bases). This CDR3 comprises 15 residues. The V gene's germline CDR1 is SGHVS and CDR2 FNYEAQ. V lost 2 bases and J lost 10, with 17 bases in between. CDR3: CASSLSDSEVSKLFF. CDR3 nucleotides: TGTGCCAGCAGCTTATCGGACAGCGAGGTGTCAAAACTGTTTTTT.

The chain joins TRBV6-5 to TRBJ2-7; 8 bases agree with TRBD1. The CDR3 contains 14 residues. J gave up 3 bases and V 6 bases, and 7 bases lay outside the gene matches. Germline V lookup: CDR1 MNHEY, CDR2 SVGAGI. The CDR3 sequence is CASRYRTGNYEQYF. In DNA form, the CDR3 reads TGTGCCAGCAGGTACAGGACAGGGAACTACGAGCAGTACTTC.

The V and J genes are TRBV16 and TRBJ1-1; TRBD1 agrees at 8 bases. The CDR3 sequence is 14 residues long. V gave up 4 bases and J gave up 2 bases; unmatched junction bases: 3. The V gene's germline CDR1 is KGHSY and CDR2 FQNENV. In nucleotides, the CDR3 is TGTGCCAGCAGCCGCAGGGGGCTAAACACTGAAGCTTTCTTT. Protein product: CASSRRGLNTEAFF. Full variable domain (outside the CDR3, taken from reference TRBV16 and TRBJ1-1): GEEVAQTPKHLVRGEGQKAKLYCAPIKGHSYVFWYQQVLKNEFKFLISFQNENVFDETGMPKERFSAKCLPNSPCSLEIQATKLEDSAVYFCASSRRGLNTEAFFGQGTRLTVV.

The chain joins TRBV5-1 to TRBJ2-2, with D tentatively TRBD1 (5 bases). The CDR3 totals 15 residues. The ends were cut back, 0 bases at V and 3 bases at J, with 9 bases in the middle. Germline lookup yields CDR1 SGHRS and CDR2 YFSETQ. The CDR3 here is CASSLGTRYTGELFF. The DNA for the CDR3 is TGCGCCAGCAGCTTGGGGACACGTTACACCGGGGAGCTGTTTTTT.

This chain uses TRBV19 with TRBJ1-4; D unclear. Germline V lookup: CDR1 LNHDA, CDR2 SQIVND (reference sequence). V was clipped by 0 bases and J by 2 bases, with 16 bases between them. This CDR3 region has 18 residues. CDR3 in DNA: TGTGCCAGTAGTATAGAAACGCTTAAACTCCGGACTAATGAAAAACTGTTTTTT. Residues: CASSIETLKLRTNEKLFF.

This clone was observed a few times. The rearrangement links TRBV29-1 to TRBJ2-3; TRBD2 aligns across 13 bases. The germline gives CDR1 SQVTM, CDR2 ANQGSEA. The CDR3 is 16 residues long. After removal of 5 bases from V and 0 bases from J, the junction contained 5 bases not matched to a gene. The CDR3, as DNA: TGCAGCGTTCCGGGACTAGCGGGGTCTAGCACAGATACGCAGTATTTT. It is translated as CSVPGLAGSSTDTQYF.